Following are 2 T cell receptor beta chains from one sample sequenced in a study of T cells in Graves' hyperthyroidism and ophthalmopathy. Amplified TCR beta CDR3 regions came from RNA transcripts. The study used the HTBI primer set for a first-round RT-PCR of the TCR CDR3. TCRdb ran MiXCR on the multiplex PCR reads and lists one entry per CDR3 protein. The repertoire holds 500,000 to 600,000 distinct CDR3 sequences, 40% to 55% seen once, with around 7.7% in the top ten. Sequenced input: peripheral blood or thyroid tissue (not recorded which). The receptors come from a woman aged 18-29 years with Graves' hyperthyroidism.

Note on this clonotype: One end of the junction is discordant with germline, which a read error may explain. This chain uses TRBV12-3 or TRBV12-4 with TRBJ1-6; 8 bases line up with TRBD1. CDR3 size: 19 residues. The CDR3 region is CASSLAGFTGDRQGSPLYF. CDR3 nucleotide sequence: TGTGCCAGCAGTTTAGCAGGGTTCACCGGGGACAGGCAAGGGTCACCCCTCTACTTT.

Concerning this clonotype: The CDR3 end shows no conserved phenylalanine or tryptophan, and so a read error is likely. No DNA is shown, since the ends of the CDR3 on it are uncertain; the CDR3 is the one TCRdb lists. V gene TRBV20-1 combines with J gene TRBJ1-1. The CDR3 is 8 amino acids in total, end residues counted. Germline lookup yields CDR1 DFQATT and CDR2 SNEGSKA (reference sequence). CDR3 residues: CSAREGFV.